This T cell receptor (beta chain) comes out of a study of identical twins. One entry per CDR3 protein, called by TCRdb with MiXCR from the 5' RACE reads. The profile shows 280,000 or so distinct CDR3 sequences, about 8.3% of them singletons. Germline CDR1 MNHEY, CDR2 SVGEGT. Trimming removed 5 bases from V and 4 bases from J; junction bases left unmatched: 5. The CDR3 contains 14 residues. This clonotype came up many times. What it binds is not known. General study points: Within cord blood, abundant beta clonotypes carried fewer insertions, but memory repertoires showed no such trend. Among monozygotic twins, out-of-frame TCR alpha sharing exceeded what models predicted.

This sample was shared with a second study, whose subject was yellow fever vaccine responses in identical twins. That publication notes: Reportedly, twins' vaccine T cell responses looked partly convergent and partly personalized.

The TCR comes from a young woman in good health. Sequencing was performed on memory (CD45RO+) T cells sorted from blood. The chain employs TRBV6-2 or TRBV6-3 and TRBJ2-3, with 8 bases fitting TRBD2. The CDR3 DNA reads TGTGCCAGCAGTCCTCGGGGGGGTGCAGATACGCAGTATTTT. It yields the protein CASSPRGGADTQYF.